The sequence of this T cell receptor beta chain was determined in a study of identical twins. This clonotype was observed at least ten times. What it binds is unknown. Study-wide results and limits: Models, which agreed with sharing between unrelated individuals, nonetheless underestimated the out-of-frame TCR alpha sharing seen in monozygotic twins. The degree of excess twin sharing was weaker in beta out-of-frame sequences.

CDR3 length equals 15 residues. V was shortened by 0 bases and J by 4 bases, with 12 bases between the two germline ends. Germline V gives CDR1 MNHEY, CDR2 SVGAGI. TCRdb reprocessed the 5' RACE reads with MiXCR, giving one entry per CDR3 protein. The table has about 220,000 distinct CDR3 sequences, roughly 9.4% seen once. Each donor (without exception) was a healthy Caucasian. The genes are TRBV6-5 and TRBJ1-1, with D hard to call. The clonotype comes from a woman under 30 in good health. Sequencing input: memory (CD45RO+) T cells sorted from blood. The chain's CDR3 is CASSYSKGLGTEAFF. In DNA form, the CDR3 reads TGTGCCAGCAGTTACTCGAAAGGACTGGGCACTGAAGCTTTCTTT.